This entry describes one T cell receptor (beta chain). These data originate in a study of blood T cell repertoires in COVID-19. CDR1 SNHLY and CDR2 FYNNEI come from the germline V gene. The ends were cut back, 0 bases at V and 2 bases at J, with 14 bases in the middle. The CDR3 spans 17 residues. The table came from immunoSEQ multiplex PCR; TCRdb's copy has only in-frame clones and leaves some out. This sample has 220,000 or so clones, with about 86% found just once. The sequence derives from a woman in her 50s with COVID-19, enrolled during active disease. The V call is TRBV2, the J call TRBJ2-1; tentative D call: TRBD1 (5 bases). The specimen was peripheral blood. This CDR3 reads CASSEATTRVTYNEQFF. In nucleotides, the CDR3 is TGTGCCAGCAGTGAAGCCACTACCAGGGTTACCTACAATGAGCAGTTCTTC.